The rows below give T cell receptor beta chains drawn from one sample of a study of regulatory T cells in long-lasting Graves disease. TCRdb recomputed calls from the multiplex PCR reads with MiXCR, one row per CDR3 protein. This table holds some 200,000 distinct CDR3 sequences, approximately 19% found once. These data are also associated with another study on T cells in Graves' hyperthyroidism and ophthalmopathy.

The starting material was peripheral blood mononuclear cells (PBMCs), obtained at new diagnosis, from a patient treated with antithyroid drugs. The receptors come from a woman in her 30s with Graves disease. Both conserved end residues are trimmed from each CDR3. The order of the fields is J gene, V gene, CDR3 length, CDR3 protein.

TRBJ2-2 | TRBV19 | 14 | ASSPGTGGGTGELF
TRBJ1-1 | TRBV12-3/TRBV12-4 | 11 | ASSPRGGAEAF
TRBJ1-2 | TRBV30 | 13 | AWSPRGDRDYGYT
TRBJ1-6 | TRBV9 | 14 | ASSARDNSYNSPLH
TRBJ2-5 | TRBV2 | 9 | ASMIQETQY
TRBJ1-5 | TRBV19 | 11 | ASSIGSHQPQH
TRBJ2-7 | TRBV6-2/TRBV6-3 | 12 | ASSLKTGTYEQY
TRBJ2-7 | TRBV20-1 | 12 | SARDPGTDYEQY
TRBJ2-2 | TRBV6-1 | 11 | ASKGTDTGELF
TRBJ2-7 | TRBV13 | 12 | ASSLGLTTYEQY
TRBJ1-1 | TRBV11-2 | 12 | ASSQRTMNTEAF
TRBJ2-7 | TRBV5-1 | 13 | ASRHLGTISYEQY
TRBJ1-4 | TRBV15 | 13 | ATSSPRQRNEKLF
TRBJ1-5 | TRBV6-2/TRBV6-3 | 12 | ASSYPGVNQPQH
TRBJ1-1 | TRBV30 | 12 | AWSRDRGTLGAF
TRBJ2-4 | TRBV7-9 | 14 | ASSWTRLWPKNIQY
TRBJ2-5 | TRBV30 | 11 | AWSVWQQETQY
TRBJ2-7 | TRBV5-1 | 16 | ASSFSPNRRSPSYEQY
TRBJ2-7 | TRBV11-2 | 14 | ASSPFLRVGEYEQY
TRBJ2-1 | TRBV11-2 | 11 | ASSARLGNEQF
TRBJ1-1 | TRBV6-1 | 15 | ASRQRTGGIPNTEAF
TRBJ2-2 | TRBV6-1 | 11 | ASTGTLTGELF
TRBJ1-5 | TRBV10-3 | 14 | AISPGNPAENQPQH
TRBJ2-7 | TRBV12-3/TRBV12-4 | 14 | ASSLGQGIASGEQY
TRBJ1-3 | TRBV28 | 13 | ASRASTGAGNTIY
TRBJ1-1 | TRBV9 | 13 | ASSVVTGMNTEAF
TRBJ2-7 | TRBV28 | 11 | ASSFQFGLEQY
TRBJ2-5 | TRBV19 | 11 | ASSPDGRETQY
TRBJ2-5 | TRBV12-3/TRBV12-4 | 14 | ASSFPGVAGQETQY
TRBJ2-3 | TRBV6-1 | 10 | AISGSTDTQY
TRBJ2-6 | TRBV3-1 | 16 | ASSQGGRRVSGANVLT
TRBJ2-2 | TRBV18 | 12 | ASSPMGNTGELF
TRBJ2-7 | TRBV25-1 | 15 | ASSEHPGGQGSYGQY
TRBJ2-7 | TRBV28 | 16 | ASSPIMGVGKSSYEQY
TRBJ1-1 | TRBV28 | 10 | ASSFDITEAF
TRBJ2-2 | TRBV24-1 | 13 | ATSDPGTGSGELF
TRBJ1-1 | TRBV7-3 | 14 | ASSLTGDRMNTEAF
TRBJ2-1 | TRBV3-1 | 13 | ASSQATSGGNEQF
TRBJ1-2 | TRBV28 | 10 | ASSYFNYGYT
TRBJ2-5 | TRBV7-9 | 12 | ASSLASAQETQY
TRBJ1-2 | TRBV30 | 11 | AWEYRDWYGYT
TRBJ1-1 | TRBV28 | 12 | ASSSPGQDTEAF
TRBJ1-2 | TRBV20-1 | 13 | SATGRAGSLNGYT
TRBJ2-7 | TRBV12-3/TRBV12-4 | 13 | ASSSADRGLYEQY
TRBJ1-4 | TRBV7-9 | 13 | ASSPGQGGLEKLF
TRBJ2-7 | TRBV3-1 | 11 | ASSQVVGYEQY
TRBJ2-3 | TRBV28 | 11 | ASSRSVEDTQY
TRBJ1-2 | TRBV2 | 12 | ASKGTHTNYGYT
TRBJ1-1 | TRBV11-2 | 10 | ASSPIGLAAF
TRBJ1-2 | TRBV6-2/TRBV6-3 | 12 | ASSYSKPTDGYT
TRBJ1-4 | TRBV2 | 12 | ASSEGGSGEKLF
TRBJ2-3 | TRBV29-1 | 11 | SVGTSGTDTQY
TRBJ1-6 | TRBV2 | 12 | ASSDPGNNSPLH
TRBJ1-1 | TRBV28 | 10 | ASSQSDTEAF
TRBJ1-5 | TRBV7-8 | 13 | ASSPPGGSNQPQH
TRBJ1-2 | TRBV12-3/TRBV12-4 | 11 | ASTLVGSYGYT
TRBJ2-7 | TRBV5-1 | 13 | ASSLDGYWAGEQY